The T cell receptor (beta chain) under discussion was sequenced for a study of blood T cells in healthy people across ages. General observations from the study: Underestimates were what the diversity estimates from one million T cells were considered to be. As age increased, TCR beta diversity per million T cells fell in a roughly linear fashion.

A second PCR, run for 7 to 11 cycles, used a sample-barcoded 5' primer plus a J-beta primer mix. A tag from a template-switch adaptor with 12 random nucleotides marked each cDNA molecule. TCRdb reanalysed the 5' RACE reads using MiXCR and keeps one entry per CDR3 protein. The sample yields 1.5 million or so distinct CDR3 sequences, less than 45% seen once. The germline CDR1 and CDR2 sequences are SGHTA and FQGNSA. V dropped 2 bases and J dropped 6 bases, with 2 bases sitting between them. CDR3 length equals 12 residues. To note about this clonotype: Its specificity is not known.

The J gene is TRBJ2-6, the V gene TRBV7-2, with unresolved D. This receptor was identified in a woman aged 18-29 years in good health. Material: blood. CDR3 bases: TGTGCCAGCAGCTTAAAGGCCAACGTCCTGACTTTC. Translating it yields CASSLKANVLTF.